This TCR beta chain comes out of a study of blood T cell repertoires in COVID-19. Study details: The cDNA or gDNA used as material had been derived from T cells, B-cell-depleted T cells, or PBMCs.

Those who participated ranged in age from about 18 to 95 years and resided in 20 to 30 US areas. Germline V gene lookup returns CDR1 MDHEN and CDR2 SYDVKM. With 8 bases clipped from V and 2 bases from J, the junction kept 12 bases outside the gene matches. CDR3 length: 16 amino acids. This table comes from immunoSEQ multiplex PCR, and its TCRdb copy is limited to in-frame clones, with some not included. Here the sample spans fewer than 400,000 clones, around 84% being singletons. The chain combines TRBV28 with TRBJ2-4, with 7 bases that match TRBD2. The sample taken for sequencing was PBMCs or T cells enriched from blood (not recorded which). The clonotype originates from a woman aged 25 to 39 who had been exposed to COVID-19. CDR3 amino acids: CASHPGGGESKNIQYF. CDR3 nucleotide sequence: TGTGCCAGCCATCCCGGCGGGGGAGAATCCAAAAACATTCAGTACTTC.